The clone carrying this T cell receptor (beta chain) has just a few counts. The sample originates from a study of blood T cells in healthy people across ages. Trimming left V 5 bases short and J 0 bases short, with 14 bases between. The CDR3 is made up of 16 amino acids. Germline-derived CDR1 and CDR2 are SEHNR and FQNEAQ (reference sequence). In terms of origin and age, donors were healthy Caucasian individuals from Russia aged roughly 6 to 90. Isolated PBMCs totaled at least 7 million in each sample. Extracted total RNA amounted to at least 5 micrograms for each sample. PCR was performed a second time for roughly 7 to 12 cycles using a sample-barcoded 5' primer and a J-beta primer mix. TCRdb recomputed calls from the 5' RACE reads with MiXCR, one row per CDR3 protein. The table records 650,000 to 1,000,000 distinct CDR3 sequences, around 36% of them present only once.

Sequencing used blood. The receptor was derived from a man aged 18 to 29 in good health. J is TRBJ2-1 and V is TRBV7-9; tentative D call: TRBD1 (5 bases). DNA of the CDR3: TGTGCCAGCAGCGTCTGGACACCGAGCTCCTACAATGAGCAGTTCTTC. This encodes CASSVWTPSSYNEQFF. Together with reference TRBV7-9 and TRBJ2-1, the CDR3 gives the full variable domain: DTGVSQNPRHKITKRGQNVTFRCDPISEHNRLYWYRQTLGQGPEFLTYFQNEAQLEKSRLLSDRFSAERPKGSFSTLEIQRTEQGDSAMYLCASSVWTPSSYNEQFFGPGTRLTVL.